This T cell receptor beta chain was recorded in a study of blood T cell repertoires in COVID-19. V gave up 6 bases and J gave up 10 bases, with 18 bases separating them. The CDR3 length is 13 residues. Germline V gene data show CDR1 as MNHEY and CDR2 as SVGAGI. Clones were read by immunoSEQ multiplex PCR, and TCRdb kept only the in-frame ones, dropping some. This sample yields a few hundred thousand clones, of which approximately 83% are seen a single time; 3% to 4% belongs to the top ten. This clone was seen only once. The chain carries TRBV6-5 and TRBJ1-1; D possibly corresponds to TRBD1 (5 bases). This TCR came from a woman aged 40 to 50 with acute COVID-19. Sequenced: PBMCs or T cells enriched from blood (not recorded which). CDR3 amino acids: CASSPPGRVGAFF. For the CDR3, the DNA is TGTGCCAGCAGCCCCCCTGGCAGGGTTGGAGCTTTCTTT.